The entry that follows covers one T cell receptor (beta chain) sequence. Its target is unknown. The entry originates in a study of monozygotic twins with inflammatory bowel disease. Study observations and caveats: Limited statistical power may explain no repertoire similarity difference between concordant and discordant twins.

Through template switching, UMIs that included a 6-nucleotide sample barcode were added. TCRdb reprocessed the 5' RACE reads; each CDR3 protein has one entry and no DNA is given. The sample totals 400,000 to 500,000 distinct CDR3 sequences; its top ten clones hold 2% to 3%. The sequencing sample was made of blood. This clonotype was obtained from a human donor with ulcerative colitis or Crohn's disease, or a healthy co-twin of an affected twin (not recorded which).

The CDR3 spells CASSLAPDGSYGYTF. The chain is built from TRBV5-5 and TRBJ1-2. The CDR3 is 15 residues long. Germline-derived CDR1 and CDR2 are SGHKS and YYEKEE (reference sequence).